Each of the 10 T cell receptor beta chains below was sequenced from the same sample in a study of T cell repertoires in cytomegalovirus infection. Their recognized antigens are unknown. TCRdb reprocessed the reads with MiXCR, giving one entry per CDR3 protein. The table includes approximately 600,000 distinct CDR3 sequences, about 40% detected once. Sequences were derived from cultured PBMCs, sampled from culture after CMV antigen stimulation. The receptors derive from a human donor in good health (CMV status not recorded). Some clones in this sample may be carry-over from other donors' samples.

The chain uses TRBV2 and TRBJ2-3; D unresolved. Looked up from germline, CDR1 is SNHLY and CDR2 is FYNNEI. The CDR3 is 14 residues long. Trimming took off 1 base at V and 0 bases at J, with 5 bases between the two ends. The CDR3 coding sequence is TGTGCCAGCAGTGAAGATAGAAGCACAGATACGCAGTATTTT. Translation: CASSEDRSTDTQYF.

This rearrangement joins TRBV6-1 to TRBJ2-3; a weak D match, TRBD2 (6 bases). Trimming removed 5 bases at V and 1 base at J, with 16 bases between. Per germline, CDR1 MNHNS and CDR2 SASEGT. This CDR3 region has 16 residues. CDR3 DNA sequence: TGTGCCAGCAGTCTAATGCGGGGCGTGGGCACAGATACGCAGTATTTT. This sequence encodes CASSLMRGVGTDTQYF.

The rearrangement uses TRBV28 and TRBJ2-2; a possible D gene is TRBD2 (6 bases). This CDR3 is built from 19 residues. V was trimmed by 2 bases and J by 0 bases, leaving 19 bases between them. Germline CDR1 is MDHEN and CDR2 is SYDVKM. CDR3: CASSLLRGSGLANTGELFF. CDR3 nucleotide sequence: TGTGCCAGCAGTTTACTCCGCGGTAGCGGACTCGCGAACACCGGGGAGCTGTTTTTT.

This chain links TRBV7-6 with TRBJ1-2; weak D call: TRBD1 (5 bases). V was cut by 5 bases and J by 7 bases, with 20 bases left in between. CDR3 length: 15 amino acids. Germline CDR1 and CDR2: SGHVS and FNYEAQ. CDR3 coding DNA: TGTGCCAGCAGCCAAGATCCGGGACCCGGTGGTGGCTACACCTTC. It translates to CASSQDPGPGGGYTF.

This clonotype came up a few times. CDR3 nucleotides: TGTGCCAGCAGGGCGACAAGCGGGAGGGCCGGCAATGAGCAGTTCTTC. It yields the protein CASRATSGRAGNEQFF. V is TRBV6-2 or TRBV6-3 and J is TRBJ2-1; 10 nucleotides match TRBD2. The CDR3 extends over 16 amino acids. Germline V gene lookup returns CDR1 MNHEY and CDR2 SVGEGT. V lost 6 bases and J lost 6; bases outside the gene matches: 11.

Many counts were recorded for this clonotype. V is TRBV7-8 and J is TRBJ2-1, with D possibly matching TRBD2 (6 bases). Trimming left V 3 bases short and J 5 bases short, with 11 bases between. CDR3 size: 14 residues. The germline V gene encodes CDR1 SGHVS and CDR2 FQNEAQ. The CDR3 DNA sequence: TGTGCCAGCAGCTTGGACTACCGGAACAATGAGCAGTTCTTC. This encodes CASSLDYRNNEQFF.

This clonotype has a count of ten or more. The chain employs TRBV7-2 and TRBJ1-2; perhaps TRBD1 as D (5 bases). CDR3 length equals 16 residues. Per germline, CDR1 SGHTA and CDR2 FQGNSA. V lost 5 bases, J lost 6 bases, and 22 bases lay in between. In nucleotides, the CDR3 is TGTGCCAGCAGCCCGGTCGGGGTGGGGCGCTGGGATGGCTACACCTTC. This gives the protein CASSPVGVGRWDGYTF.

The chain is built from TRBV20-1 and TRBJ2-3; D is possibly TRBD1 (5 bases). The V gene lost 6 bases and the J gene lost 4 bases, with 11 bases spanning the gap. CDR1 is DFQATT and CDR2 is SNEGSKA in the germline V gene (reference sequence). This CDR3 comprises 12 residues. The CDR3: CSAGQRADTQYF. CDR3 nucleotide sequence: TGCAGTGCAGGACAACGGGCAGATACGCAGTATTTT.

The CDR3 nucleotides read TGTGCCAGCAGCTTCCGGGACAGGGAGGACAATGAGCAGTTCTTC. Translation gives CASSFRDREDNEQFF. The chain couples TRBV11-1 to TRBJ2-1; 9 nucleotides agree with TRBD1. The CDR3 extends over 15 amino acids. The ends lost 3 bases at V and 5 bases at J; junction bases unmatched: 5. Germline-derived CDR1 and CDR2 are SGHAT and FQDESV (reference sequence).

The CDR3 here is CATSRDLYDGQETQYF. The DNA for the CDR3 is TGTGCCACCAGCAGAGATCTCTACGACGGCCAAGAGACCCAGTACTTC. This chain links TRBV15 with TRBJ2-5; D is uncertain. This CDR3 comprises 16 residues. Trimming stripped 0 bases from V and 1 base from J, with 12 bases between. Per the germline V gene, CDR1 is LNHNV and CDR2 is YYDKDF (reference sequence). Variable domain in full (rest from reference TRBV15 and TRBJ2-5): DAMVIQNPRYQVTQFGKPVTLSCSQTLNHNVMYWYQQKSSQAPKLLFHYYDKDFNNEADTPDNFQSRRPNTSFCFLDIRSPGLGDTAMYLCATSRDLYDGQETQYFGPGTRLLVL.